These 30 T cell receptor beta chains were sequenced from one sample in a study of metastatic and nonmetastatic thyroid tumors. Every patient was untreated before thyroid surgery. With MiXCR, TCRdb called clones anew from the PCR reads. The sample comprises roughly 16,000 clones, more than 20% of which are singletons, and around an eighth rests with the top ten. Sequences were obtained from tumor tissue. These receptors originate from a male donor with papillary thyroid cancer or a benign thyroid nodule (not recorded which). Some clones in this sample may be carry-over from other donors' samples.

The chain carries TRBV6-1 and TRBJ2-5, with D unresolved. The CDR3 length is 14 residues. The V gene's germline CDR1 is MNHNS and CDR2 SASEGT. Between the trimmed V and J ends, which lost 4 bases and 0 bases, there was a span of 9 bases. CDR3 amino acids: CASSVGCNQETQYF. CDR3 sequence (DNA): TGTGCCAGCAGTGTTGGTTGTAACCAAGAGACCCAGTACTTC.

This clone has more than one count but fewer than ten. This sequence joins TRBV5-6 and TRBJ1-6; perhaps TRBD1 as D (6 bases). The CDR3 consists of 14 residues. The V and J ends lost 4 bases and 10 bases respectively, with 15 bases between them. In germline, CDR1 is SGHDT, CDR2 YYEEEE. Here the CDR3 reads CASSRDRSYSPLHF. In nucleotides, the CDR3 is TGTGCCAGCAGCAGAGACAGGTCGTACTCACCCCTCCACTTT.

The chain employs TRBV28 and TRBJ2-7, with 10 bases fitting TRBD2. The CDR3 contains 20 residues. The ends lost 4 bases at V and 2 bases at J; junction bases unmatched: 20. Germline V gene lookup returns CDR1 MDHEN and CDR2 SYDVKM. CDR3 region: CASSWVGYLSGRPPAYEQYF. For the CDR3, the DNA is TGTGCCAGCAGTTGGGTAGGTTATCTTAGCGGGAGGCCGCCTGCCTACGAGCAGTACTTC. Full variable domain (outside the CDR3, taken from reference TRBV28 and TRBJ2-7): DVKVTQSSRYLVKRTGEKVFLECVQDMDHENMFWYRQDPGLGLRLIYFSYDVKMKEKGDIPEGYSVSREKKERFSLILESASTNQTSMYLCASSWVGYLSGRPPAYEQYFGPGTRLTVT.

This clone was picked up many times. The chain carries TRBV6-5 and TRBJ2-3; no clear D. Germline-derived CDR1 and CDR2 are MNHEY and SVGAGI. The CDR3 runs to 16 residues. V gave up 0 bases and J gave up 6 bases, with 16 bases separating them. The CDR3 region is CASSYSLPGTLDTQYF. The CDR3 nucleotides are TGTGCCAGCAGTTACTCGCTTCCAGGCACCTTGGATACGCAGTATTTT.

The chain is built from TRBV4-2 and TRBJ2-7; D may be TRBD1 (6 bases). From germline, CDR1 is LGHNA and CDR2 YNFKEQ. The length of the CDR3 is 15 residues. Trimming pared 0 bases from V and 0 bases from J, leaving 9 bases between. In DNA form, the CDR3 reads TGTGCCAGCAGCCAAGATACAGGGAGCTCCTACGAGCAGTACTTC. Translated: CASSQDTGSSYEQYF.

Details on this clone: At one end the junction does not follow the germline gene, possibly because of a read error. This rearrangement joins TRBV7-6 to TRBJ2-5; D gene ambiguous. Germline values: CDR1 SGHVS, CDR2 FNYEAQ. The CDR3 has 11 amino acids. CDR3 sequence: CASSPGDTHYF. In nucleotides, the CDR3 is TGTGCCAGCAGCCCTGGTGATACCCACTACTTC.

This clone was observed a few times. The chain carries TRBV6-2 or TRBV6-3 and TRBJ2-7, with D maybe TRBD1 (5 bases). The ends were cut back, 1 base at V and 6 bases at J, with 10 bases in the middle. CDR1 and CDR2 (germline): MNHEY, SVGEGT. The CDR3 runs to 13 residues. CDR3 DNA: TGTGCCAGCAGTTACTGGCAGGGTAGCGAGCAGTACTTC. Amino acid sequence: CASSYWQGSEQYF.

This clone has at least ten counts. This chain connects TRBV6-5 to TRBJ2-4; D gene ambiguous. Germline loops: CDR1 MNHEY, CDR2 SVGAGI. The CDR3 spans 16 residues. Trimming left V 2 bases short and J 0 bases short, with 11 bases between. CDR3 coding DNA: TGTGCCAGCAGTTACGCCATGGGCCAAGCCAAAAACATTCAGTACTTC. Amino acid sequence: CASSYAMGQAKNIQYF.

The chain carries TRBV3-1 and TRBJ2-7; TRBD2 aligns across 12 bases. The CDR3 is 14 residues long. Germline V lookup: CDR1 LGHDT, CDR2 YNNKEL (reference sequence). With 4 bases clipped from V and 3 bases from J, the junction kept 1 base outside the gene matches. The CDR3 is CASSRLAGDYEQYF. The CDR3 DNA sequence: TGTGCCAGCAGCCGACTAGCGGGAGACTACGAGCAGTACTTC.

This clone was seen many times. This chain uses TRBV9 with TRBJ1-2; D is undetermined. With 3 bases removed from V and 0 bases from J, the gap between germline ends came to 15 bases. Germline CDR1 is SGDLS and CDR2 is YYNGEE. The CDR3 loop spans 16 amino acids. CDR3 DNA: TGTGCCAGCAGCGAGGTCGGCGGCACCGCTAACTATGGCTACACCTTC. It specifies CASSEVGGTANYGYTF.

There are many counts of this clone. This chain joins TRBV5-4 and TRBJ1-1, with 8 nucleotides matching TRBD1. The CDR3 length is 15 residues. Germline trimming cut 4 bases from V and 0 bases from J; bases unmatched to any gene: 5. Germline V lookup: CDR1 SGHNT, CDR2 YYREEE (reference sequence). The CDR3 DNA is TGTGCCAGCAGCATTCAGGGGGCGTTGAACACTGAAGCTTTCTTT. It yields the protein CASSIQGALNTEAFF.

This clone appeared a few times. V gene TRBV13 combines with J gene TRBJ1-2, with TRBD1 as a possible D gene (6 bases). The germline V gene encodes CDR1 PRHDT and CDR2 FYEKMQ (reference sequence). The CDR3 covers 15 residues. Trimming took 0 bases from V and 4 from J, leaving 12 bases between them. The CDR3 DNA sequence: TGTGCCAGCAGCTTAGGACAGGGATCGTTCTATGGCTACACCTTC. It yields the protein CASSLGQGSFYGYTF.

The CDR3 region has the DNA TGTGCCAGCAGTTACTCGAGGCCCGGGACGACCAACGTCCTGACTTTC. Translated, it gives CASSYSRPGTTNVLTF. The rearrangement links TRBV6-2 or TRBV6-3 to TRBJ2-6; D may match TRBD1 or TRBD2 (5 bases each). CDR3 size: 16 residues. Germline V lookup: CDR1 MNHEY, CDR2 SVGEGT. The V end lost 0 bases, the J end lost 8 bases, and 14 bases lay between the germline ends.

Judged by abundance, this clone is medium-sized (0.01 to 0.1%). The chain couples TRBV12-5 to TRBJ2-1, with 9 bases identical to TRBD2. This CDR3 is 17 amino acids long. Trimming removed 0 bases from V and 6 bases from J; junction bases left unmatched: 9. Germline CDR1 reads LGHNT; CDR2 reads FRNRAP. DNA of the CDR3: TGTGCTAGTGGTTTGGTGGTAGGGCTAGCGGGACCCAATGAGCAGTTCTTC. As protein: CASGLVVGLAGPNEQFF.

This clone was counted at least ten times. The J gene is TRBJ2-5, the V gene TRBV5-1, with 11 bases identical to TRBD2. V trimming: 5 bases; J trimming: 5 bases; junction bases outside the gene matches: 8. Germline CDR1 reads SGHRS; CDR2 reads YFSETQ. The CDR3 totals 15 residues. CDR3 bases: TGCGCCAGCAGATCTAGCGGGGGGCCGGGGGAGACCCAGTACTTC. This translates into CASRSSGGPGETQYF.

The chain has TRBV11-2 and TRBJ1-1; no reliable D call. Per germline, CDR1 SGHAT and CDR2 FQNNGV. V was trimmed by 3 bases and J by 3 bases, leaving 5 bases between them. The CDR3 sequence is 12 residues long. CDR3 in amino acids: CASSFMYTEAFF. The DNA for the CDR3 is TGTGCCAGCAGCTTTATGTACACTGAAGCTTTCTTT.

A word on this clone: A much larger clonotype is one base distant, so this may be a read error. This rearrangement joins TRBV6-1 to TRBJ2-5; 11 nucleotides align to TRBD2. From germline, CDR1 is MNHNS and CDR2 SASEGT. The length of the CDR3 is 18 residues. Here the CDR3 DNA reads TGTGCCAGCATCACTACCCTTGGACTAGCGGGCGACCAAGAGACCCTGTACTTC. Translating gives CASITTLGLAGDQETLYF.

This clone showed up many times. This chain connects TRBV3-1 to TRBJ2-7, with D unclear. This CDR3 comprises 15 residues. Deletions cut 1 base from V and 2 bases from J, with 12 bases between. In germline, CDR1 is LGHDT, CDR2 YNNKEL (reference sequence). The CDR3 region is CASSQGYPPTYEQYF. The CDR3 nucleotides read TGTGCCAGCAGCCAAGGTTATCCACCAACCTACGAGCAGTACTTC.

This clone was found many times. The gene calls are TRBV5-1 and TRBJ1-1; no clear D. V lost 4 bases and J lost 3, with 22 bases in between. This CDR3 is built from 17 residues. The germline gives CDR1 SGHRS, CDR2 YFSETQ. This CDR3 reads CASSPTPGGPSDTEAFF. In nucleotides, the CDR3 is TGCGCCAGCAGCCCTACTCCGGGAGGCCCTTCGGACACTGAAGCTTTCTTT.

By frequency in the sample, this clone is medium-sized. The chain joins TRBV7-3 to TRBJ2-5; D gene ambiguous. Germline loops: CDR1 SGHTA, CDR2 FQGTGA. With 5 bases removed from V and 4 bases from J, the gap between germline ends came to 14 bases. The CDR3 length is 14 residues. The DNA for the CDR3 is TGTGCCAGCAGCCCGGCTGGTGTAGCAGAGACCCAGTACTTC. This codes for CASSPAGVAETQYF. Full variable domain (missing parts from reference TRBV7-3 and TRBJ2-5): GAGVSQTPSNKVTEKGKYVELRCDPISGHTALYWYRQSLGQGPEFLIYFQGTGAADDSGLPNDRFFAVRPEGSVSTLKIQRTERGDSAVYLCASSPAGVAETQYFGPGTRLLVL.

V usage is TRBV9 and J usage is TRBJ2-1; the match to TRBD1 covers 7 bases. The CDR3 consists of 16 residues. V shed 3 bases and J 5 bases; nucleotides not matched to a gene: 11. The germline CDR1 and CDR2 sequences are SGDLS and YYNGEE. CDR3 sequence reads: CASSGPDGTEDNEQFF. CDR3 in DNA: TGTGCCAGCAGCGGGCCCGACGGGACAGAGGACAATGAGCAGTTCTTC.

This clone is judged medium-sized. The chain joins TRBV7-8 to TRBJ2-1, with 12 bases that match TRBD2. This CDR3 contains 15 residues. V lost 5 bases, J lost 8 bases, and 7 bases stayed unmatched. The V gene's germline CDR1 is SGHVS and CDR2 FQNEAQ. CDR3 sequence (DNA): TGTGCCAGCAGCCGCTTGACTAGCGGGGGCGATGAGCAGTTCTTC. Amino acids: CASSRLTSGGDEQFF.

V gene TRBV28 combines with J gene TRBJ1-5; no firm D call. The CDR3 is made up of 12 amino acids. Trimming shortened V by 7 bases and J by 1 base, and 5 bases separated the two germline ends. Germline V lookup: CDR1 MDHEN, CDR2 SYDVKM. The CDR3 reads CASTRSNQPQHF. Here the CDR3 DNA reads TGTGCCAGCACAAGAAGCAATCAGCCCCAGCATTTT.

The rearrangement links TRBV11-2 to TRBJ2-7; 7 nucleotides line up with TRBD2. The V gene's germline CDR1 is SGHAT and CDR2 FQNNGV. The CDR3 is 15 amino acids. The V and J ends lost 0 bases and 4 bases, in that order; junction bases with no gene match: 6. In DNA, the CDR3 is TGTGCCAGCAGCTTAGATCGCGGGAGCGGGTACGAGCAGTACTTC. Translating it yields CASSLDRGSGYEQYF.

By share of the sample, this clone is medium-sized (0.01 to 0.1%). At one of its ends the junction is not consistent with the germline gene, which may arise from a read error. J is TRBJ2-2 and V is TRBV2; TRBD1 matches at 12 bases. CDR1 and CDR2 (germline): SNHLY, FYNNEI. The length of the CDR3 is 17 residues. As DNA, the CDR3 is TGTGCCAGCAGCGAAGGGGACAGGGGGCCTGACACCGGGGAGCTGTTTTTT. This translates into CASSEGDRGPDTGELFF.

V usage is TRBV2 and J usage is TRBJ2-7; D is possibly TRBD1 (6 bases). Germline loops: CDR1 SNHLY, CDR2 FYNNEI. The length of the CDR3 is 13 residues. Trimming removed 5 bases at V and 2 bases at J, with 10 bases between. DNA for the CDR3: TGTGCCAGCAGTAGGACAGCGACCTACGAGCAGTACTTC. It is translated as CASSRTATYEQYF.

This clone was seen ten or more times. At the DNA level, this CDR3 is encoded by other sequences in the same sample as well. This sequence joins TRBV18 and TRBJ2-3; a weak D match, TRBD1 (6 bases). The CDR3 consists of 15 residues. Trimming cost V 2 bases and J 0 bases, with 9 bases left between them. Germline V CDR1 and CDR2: KGHSH, LQKENI. The CDR3 reads CASSPTGHSTDTQYF. CDR3 DNA sequence: TGTGCCAGCTCACCAACGGGACATAGCACAGATACGCAGTATTTT. The whole variable domain, filled in from reference TRBV18 and TRBJ2-3, reads NAGVMQNPRHLVRRRGQEARLRCSPMKGHSHVYWYRQLPEEGLKFMVYLQKENIIDESGMPKERFSAEFPKEGPSILRIQQVVRGDSAAYFCASSPTGHSTDTQYFGPGTRLTVL.

In its sample, this clone was seen many times. Sequence at one end of the junction differs from germline and may be a read error. The same CDR3 can be traced to other DNA sequences in this sample. The rearrangement uses TRBV19 and TRBJ1-2; D might be TRBD1 (5 bases). CDR1 LNHDA and CDR2 SQIVND come from the germline V gene (reference sequence). The CDR3 runs to 13 residues. The CDR3 DNA is TGTGCCAGTAGTCGTAGGGGAGACTATGGCTACACCTTT. Residues: CASSRRGDYGYTF.

The sample holds a few counts of this clone. V and J are TRBV28 and TRBJ2-3; D possibly matches TRBD1 or TRBD2 (6 bases each). This CDR3 has 14 amino acids. CDR1 and CDR2 (germline): MDHEN, SYDVKM. Trimming stripped 10 bases from V and 3 bases from J, with 17 bases between. The CDR3 reads CAIQSWGATDTQYF. In DNA form, the CDR3 reads TGTGCCATCCAAAGCTGGGGGGCTACAGATACGCAGTATTTT.

V gene TRBV5-1 combines with J gene TRBJ1-1; D is uncertain. The CDR3 covers 14 residues. Trimming removed 2 bases at V and 4 bases at J, with 12 bases between. CDR1 SGHRS and CDR2 YFSETQ come from the germline V gene. In DNA form, the CDR3 reads TGCGCCAGCAGCTTAGGAAAGTGGTCCACTGAAGCTTTCTTT. It translates to CASSLGKWSTEAFF.